What follows are 30 T cell receptor beta chains derived from one specimen sequenced in a study of shared clonotypes between healthy human individuals. The table came from immunoSEQ multiplex PCR; TCRdb's copy has only in-frame clones and leaves some out. The data hold some 2.3 million clones, with just over 90% observed a single time. Sequencing was done on a sample of naive CD4+ T cells from PBMCs. Subset defined: CD45RA+ positively selected. The receptors here all came from a man in his late teens or twenties in good health. Some clones in this sample may be carry-over from other donors' samples.

In this sample, this clone turned up a few times. V is TRBV7-2 and J is TRBJ2-3, with D possibly matching TRBD2 (5 bases). This CDR3 region has 13 residues. Looked up from germline, CDR1 is SGHTA and CDR2 is FQGNSA. Trimming pared 7 bases from V and 2 bases from J, leaving 10 bases between. CDR3 sequence: CASNGLNTDTQYF. CDR3 coding DNA: TGTGCCAGCAACGGACTTAACACAGATACGCAGTATTTT.

This clone was observed once. This chain connects TRBV28 to TRBJ1-5; 8 bases fit TRBD1. CDR3 length: 17 residues. Trimming removed 6 bases from V and 4 bases from J; junction bases left unmatched: 14. Germline CDR1 MDHEN, CDR2 SYDVKM. CDR3 DNA: TGTGCCAGCAGACCCGGACAGGGTAGAATAGTTAATCAGCCCCAGCATTTT. It yields the protein CASRPGQGRIVNQPQHF.

This sequence joins TRBV7-7 and TRBJ2-1, with 8 bases matching TRBD1. Losses at the gene ends were 5 bases for V and 4 bases for J; bases not matched to a gene: 7. Germline V lookup: CDR1 SSHAT, CDR2 FNYEAQ (reference sequence). The CDR3 totals 15 residues. The CDR3 loop is CASSQDRASYNEQFF. The DNA for the CDR3 is TGTGCCAGCAGCCAGGACAGGGCGTCTTACAATGAGCAGTTCTTC.

The V call is TRBV6-6, the J call TRBJ2-2; D possibly matches TRBD1 or TRBD2 (6 bases each). V was pared by 6 bases and J by 5 bases, with 13 bases between. Germline V gene lookup returns CDR1 MNHNY and CDR2 SVGAGI (reference sequence). The CDR3 sequence is 14 residues long. CDR3 sequence: CASSLGGRTGELFF. The CDR3 region has the DNA TGTGCCAGCAGCCTCGGGGGCAGGACCGGGGAGCTGTTTTTT.

This chain joins TRBV30 and TRBJ2-7, with TRBD1 matching 11 bases. The V gene's germline CDR1 is GTSNPN and CDR2 SVGIG (reference sequence). V shed 5 bases, J shed 7 bases, and the junction held 10 bases outside the gene matches. This CDR3 spans 14 amino acids. The CDR3 bases are TGTGCCTGGGGAGCCGGGACAGGGGGGTATGAGCAGTACTTC. Translated, it gives CAWGAGTGGYEQYF.

V and J are TRBV11-2 and TRBJ2-1; no clear D gene. CDR3 length equals 13 residues. Germline CDR1 and CDR2: SGHAT and FQNNGV. V dropped 1 base and J dropped 9 bases, with 10 bases sitting between them. The CDR3 bases are TGTGCCAGCAGCTTAGTTGCCGAAACTGAGCAGTTCTTC. It specifies CASSLVAETEQFF.

The rearrangement uses TRBV5-6 and TRBJ1-4, with D unresolved. This CDR3 comprises 15 residues. Per germline, CDR1 SGHDT and CDR2 YYEEEE. Trimming took off 3 bases at V and 0 bases at J, with 9 bases between the two ends. This CDR3 reads CASSSARATNEKLFF. DNA of the CDR3: TGTGCCAGCAGCTCGGCCCGTGCAACTAATGAAAAACTGTTTTTT.

The rearrangement uses TRBV7-6 and TRBJ2-3; 10 bases agree with TRBD2. The CDR3 loop spans 16 amino acids. V shed 5 bases, J shed 3 bases, and the junction held 8 bases outside the gene matches. Germline lookup yields CDR1 SGHVS and CDR2 FNYEAQ. CDR3 in amino acids: CASSPLGLAVTDTQYF. CDR3 nucleotides: TGTGCCAGCAGCCCCCTCGGACTAGCGGTTACAGATACGCAGTATTTT.

The chain couples TRBV28 to TRBJ2-7; 11 bases map to TRBD2. The CDR3 spans 19 residues. The ends lost 4 bases at V and 0 bases at J; junction bases unmatched: 14. Germline CDR1 and CDR2: MDHEN and SYDVKM. The CDR3 sequence: CASSSGGLAGGPFSYEQYF. In nucleotides, the CDR3 is TGTGCCAGCAGTTCGGGGGGGCTAGCGGGAGGCCCTTTCTCCTACGAGCAGTACTTC.

The chain couples TRBV9 to TRBJ2-1, with 15 bases lining up with TRBD2. The CDR3 has 19 residues. The V and J ends lost 4 bases and 7 bases, in that order; junction bases with no gene match: 15. Germline-derived CDR1 and CDR2 are SGDLS and YYNGEE. Written as DNA, the CDR3 is TGTGCCAGCAGCCCCGCCGGGACTAGCGGGAGGCTTGGCTTGAATGAGCAGTTCTTC. Protein sequence: CASSPAGTSGRLGLNEQFF.

The rearrangement links TRBV7-9 to TRBJ1-6, with D tentatively TRBD1 (6 bases). CDR1 is SEHNR and CDR2 is FQNEAQ in the germline V gene (reference sequence). The CDR3 is 15 residues long. Trimming left V 5 bases short and J 4 bases short, with 12 bases between. DNA of the CDR3: TGTGCCAGCAGCCCGACAGGAATTTATAATTCACCCCTCCACTTT. Protein product: CASSPTGIYNSPLHF.

This chain joins TRBV5-1 and TRBJ1-1; D is unclear. With 2 bases removed from V and 1 base from J, the gap between germline ends came to 12 bases. CDR3 length equals 15 residues. The germline V gene encodes CDR1 SGHRS and CDR2 YFSETQ. The CDR3 DNA is TGCGCCAGCAGCTTAGAATGGCAGGCGAACACTGAAGCTTTCTTT. Amino acids: CASSLEWQANTEAFF. Full variable domain (missing parts from reference TRBV5-1 and TRBJ1-1): KAGVTQTPRYLIKTRGQQVTLSCSPISGHRSVSWYQQTPGQGLQFLFEYFSETQRNKGNFPGRFSGRQFSNSRSEMNVSTLELGDSALYLCASSLEWQANTEAFFGQGTRLTVV.

The chain employs TRBV28 and TRBJ2-4, with D tentatively TRBD2 (5 bases). CDR3 size: 15 residues. Germline CDR1 and CDR2: MDHEN and SYDVKM. Trimming shortened V by 8 bases and J by 1 base, and 15 bases separated the two germline ends. The CDR3 protein is CASRQRERAKNIQYF. CDR3 in DNA: TGTGCCAGCCGCCAGAGGGAAAGGGCCAAAAACATTCAGTACTTC.

The chain employs TRBV28 and TRBJ1-6; the match to TRBD1 covers 9 bases. CDR1 MDHEN and CDR2 SYDVKM come from the germline V gene. CDR3 length equals 13 residues. V was clipped by 6 bases and J by 6 bases; unmatched bases: 0. The CDR3 sequence is CASRDRGNSPLHF. Here the CDR3 DNA reads TGTGCCAGCAGGGACAGGGGTAATTCACCCCTCCACTTT.

The chain links TRBV6-1 to TRBJ2-1; D tentatively fits TRBD1 or TRBD2 (5 bases each). V gave up 8 bases and J gave up 0 bases, with 11 bases separating them. This CDR3 spans 14 amino acids. In germline, CDR1 is MNHNS, CDR2 SASEGT. Here the CDR3 DNA reads TGTGCCAGCCAGGACGGGACCTCCTACAATGAGCAGTTCTTC. Translating it yields CASQDGTSYNEQFF.

Regarding this clone: The sample has other DNA sequences that encode this CDR3 too. The chain recombines TRBV5-1 with TRBJ1-5; D is undetermined. The CDR3 is 13 amino acids. Germline CDR1 SGHRS, CDR2 YFSETQ. V lost 0 bases and J lost 5, with 6 bases in between. The CDR3, as DNA: TGCGCCAGCAGCTTGGTCCCGGATCAGCCCCAGCATTTT. Its translation is CASSLVPDQPQHF.

The chain joins TRBV6-5 to TRBJ1-3, with a possible D match to TRBD1 (5 bases). Germline V gives CDR1 MNHEY, CDR2 SVGAGI. The CDR3 extends over 14 amino acids. Trimming cost V 6 bases and J 0 bases, with 9 bases left between them. The CDR3 region has the DNA TGTGCCAGCAGCAACGGACACTCTGGAAACACCATATATTTT. Amino acids: CASSNGHSGNTIYF.

The chain uses TRBV27 and TRBJ2-7, with unresolved D. CDR3 length: 13 residues. Germline CDR1 is MNHEY and CDR2 is SMNVEV (reference sequence). Trimming took off 5 bases at V and 4 bases at J, with 12 bases between the two ends. CDR3 in amino acids: CASSPIDRYEQYF. The CDR3 coding sequence is TGTGCCAGCAGTCCGATCGATAGGTACGAGCAGTACTTC.

The chain carries TRBV11-2 and TRBJ2-1, with D perhaps TRBD2 (5 bases). Germline loops: CDR1 SGHAT, CDR2 FQNNGV. V lost 5 bases and J 12 bases, leaving 20 bases between the germline ends. The CDR3 spans 14 residues. CDR3 residues: CASSTFRDILLQFF. The CDR3 DNA reads as TGTGCCAGCAGCACCTTCCGGGATATCCTCCTGCAGTTCTTC.

The chain combines TRBV11-2 with TRBJ2-1; D remains ambiguous. Trimming took 3 bases from V and 1 from J, leaving 13 bases between them. Germline lookup yields CDR1 SGHAT and CDR2 FQNNGV. The CDR3 is 16 amino acids. The CDR3 here is CASSLEVGWSYNEQFF. The CDR3 DNA is TGTGCCAGCAGCTTGGAAGTCGGATGGTCCTACAATGAGCAGTTCTTC.

This clone was seen just once. The chain carries TRBV29-1 and TRBJ2-7; 14 nucleotides match TRBD2. The CDR3 contains 14 residues. J lost 6 bases, V lost 5 bases, and 6 bases had no gene match. Per germline, CDR1 SQVTM and CDR2 ANQGSEA. In DNA, the CDR3 is TGCAGCGTTCTTGGACTAGCGGGAGGTTTCGAGCAGTACTTC. This codes for CSVLGLAGGFEQYF.

The chain uses TRBV28 and TRBJ1-2; TRBD1 agrees at 7 bases. The CDR3 runs 13 residues. With V trimmed by 6 bases and J by 8 bases, 9 bases remained unmatched. Germline CDR1 MDHEN, CDR2 SYDVKM. Here the CDR3 reads CASSLTGLRGYTF. The CDR3 nucleotides are TGTGCCAGCAGCCTGACAGGGCTTCGGGGCTACACCTTC.

This clone was observed a few times. J is TRBJ1-5 and V is TRBV7-9; D is unclear. V was cut by 7 bases and J by 1 base, with 11 bases left in between. Germline CDR1 and CDR2: SEHNR and FQNEAQ (reference sequence). This CDR3 region has 14 residues. The CDR3 here is CASTPGASNQPQHF. The CDR3 coding sequence is TGTGCCAGCACCCCGGGAGCCAGCAATCAGCCCCAGCATTTT.

This clone was observed once. CDR3 residues: CSVENGTPGAYGYTF. The DNA for the CDR3 is TGCAGCGTCGAAAACGGGACTCCTGGGGCGTATGGCTACACCTTC. The genes are TRBV29-1 and TRBJ1-2; D may be TRBD1 (5 bases). There are 15 residues in the CDR3. The germline V and J ends were trimmed by 6 bases and 5 bases, with 22 bases remaining between them. Germline V gene lookup returns CDR1 SQVTM and CDR2 ANQGSEA.

The chain links TRBV11-1 to TRBJ2-1; TRBD1 might be the D (5 bases). CDR1 is SGHAT, CDR2 FQDESV, per germline (reference sequence). The CDR3 spans 15 residues. V lost 5 bases to trimming and J lost 1 base, with 12 bases between them. The CDR3 loop reads CASSDTQGSYNEQFF. In DNA, the CDR3 is TGTGCCAGCAGCGACACGCAGGGTTCCTACAATGAGCAGTTCTTC.

This clone was counted once. The genes are TRBV21-1 and TRBJ2-7; the table calls TRBD1, which could not be checked here. TRBV21-1 corresponds to a pseudogene. The CDR3 runs to 13 residues. In nucleotides, the CDR3 is TGTGCCAGCAGCAAAGTACAGGGCTACGAGCAGTACTTC. Translation gives CASSKVQGYEQYF.

Of note for this clone: This specimen includes other DNA sequences encoding the same CDR3. V usage is TRBV4-1 and J usage is TRBJ1-2; tentatively, D is TRBD1 (5 bases). V lost 1 base and J 2 bases, leaving 8 bases between the germline ends. The CDR3 consists of 14 residues. Germline V CDR1 and CDR2: MGHRA, YSYEKL. CDR3 nucleotide sequence: TGCGCCAGCAGCCAAGTTGGGGCCAACTATGGCTACACCTTC. Translated, it gives CASSQVGANYGYTF.

The chain employs TRBV27 and TRBJ2-7, with 7 bases identical to TRBD2. J lost 5 bases, V lost 5 bases, and 9 bases had no gene match. The CDR3 has 14 amino acids. In germline, CDR1 is MNHEY, CDR2 SMNVEV (reference sequence). The CDR3 coding sequence is TGTGCCAGCAGTCGGCGGGGGTTCGGCGACGAGCAGTACTTC. Its protein product is CASSRRGFGDEQYF.

The chain uses TRBV11-2 and TRBJ2-1, with a weak D call TRBD2 (5 bases). This CDR3 contains 15 residues. Germline CDR1 reads SGHAT; CDR2 reads FQNNGV. V was cut by 5 bases and J by 10 bases, with 21 bases left in between. The CDR3 DNA reads TGTGCCAGCAGCAACCTCCGGGGTAGTGTGGTCGAGCAGTTCTTC. It yields the protein CASSNLRGSVVEQFF.

This clone was seen only a few times. V is TRBV6-6 and J is TRBJ1-5; no definite D call. The V end was cut by 4 bases, the J end by 11 bases, with 15 bases between. Germline V CDR1 and CDR2: MNHNY, SVGAGI (reference sequence). This CDR3 contains 13 residues. CDR3 amino acids: CASSSREVLTQHF. CDR3 DNA: TGTGCCAGCAGTTCGAGGGAGGTCTTGACCCAGCATTTT.